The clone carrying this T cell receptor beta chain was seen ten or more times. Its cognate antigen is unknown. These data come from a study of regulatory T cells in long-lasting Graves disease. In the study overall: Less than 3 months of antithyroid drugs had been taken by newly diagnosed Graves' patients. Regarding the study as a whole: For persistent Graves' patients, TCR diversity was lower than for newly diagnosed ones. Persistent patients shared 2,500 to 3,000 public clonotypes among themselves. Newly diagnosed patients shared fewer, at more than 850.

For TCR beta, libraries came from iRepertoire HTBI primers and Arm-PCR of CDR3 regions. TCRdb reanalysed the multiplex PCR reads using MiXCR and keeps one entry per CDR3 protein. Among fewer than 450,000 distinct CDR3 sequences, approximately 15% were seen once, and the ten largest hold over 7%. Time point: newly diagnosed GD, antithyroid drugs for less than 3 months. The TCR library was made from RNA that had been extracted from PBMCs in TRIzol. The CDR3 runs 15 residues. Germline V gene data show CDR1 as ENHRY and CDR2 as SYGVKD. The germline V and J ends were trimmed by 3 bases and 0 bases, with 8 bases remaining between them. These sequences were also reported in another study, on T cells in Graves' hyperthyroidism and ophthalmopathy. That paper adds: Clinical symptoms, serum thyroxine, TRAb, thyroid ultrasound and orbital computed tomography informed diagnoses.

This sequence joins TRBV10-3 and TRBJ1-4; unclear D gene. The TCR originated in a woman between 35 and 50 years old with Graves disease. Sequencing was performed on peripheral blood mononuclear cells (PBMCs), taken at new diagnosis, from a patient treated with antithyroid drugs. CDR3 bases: TGTGCCATCAGTGAATTGGCAGCAACTAATGAAAAACTGTTTTTT. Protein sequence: CAISELAATNEKLFF.